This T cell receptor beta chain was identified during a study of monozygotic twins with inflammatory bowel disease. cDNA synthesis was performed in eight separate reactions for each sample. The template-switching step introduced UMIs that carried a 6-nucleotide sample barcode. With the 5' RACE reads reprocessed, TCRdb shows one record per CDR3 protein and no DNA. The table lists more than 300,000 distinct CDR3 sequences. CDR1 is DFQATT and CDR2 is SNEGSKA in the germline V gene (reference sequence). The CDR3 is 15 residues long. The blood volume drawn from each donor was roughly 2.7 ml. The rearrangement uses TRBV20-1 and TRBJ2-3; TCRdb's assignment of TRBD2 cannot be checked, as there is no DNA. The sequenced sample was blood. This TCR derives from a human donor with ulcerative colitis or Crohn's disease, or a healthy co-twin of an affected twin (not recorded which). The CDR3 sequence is CSVPGLAASTDTQYF.